Listed below are T cell receptor beta chains from one sample, sequenced in a study of T cell responses to AZD1222 COVID-19 vaccine. Profiled with immunoSEQ multiplex PCR; TCRdb holds only in-frame clones, not every one. Of 100,000 to 150,000 clones listed, 87% are singletons. The material was peripheral blood, obtained on day 0 of AZD1222 vaccination. The receptors shown here come from an adult in good health. Each CDR3 is given with its conserved first and last residue. The D gene is left open where the match is weak. Clone size, where shown, is once, few, many, or a class for clones that have expanded.

>NA|NA|TRBJ2-7|TRBV15
TGTGCCACCAGCAGCCCACTGGTGGAGGGCTACGAGCAGTACTTC
CATSSPLVEGYEQYF
>NA|NA|TRBJ1-1|TRBV7-2
TGTGCCAGCAGCCTCTGGACAGATCCTAACACTGAAGCTTTCTTT
CASSLWTDPNTEAFF
>NA|NA|TRBJ2-7|TRBV7-9
TGTGCCAGCAGCTTGGCCGGAACCTACGAGCAGTACTTC
CASSLAGTYEQYF
>TRBD2|NA|TRBJ2-1|TRBV27
TGTGCCAGCAGTTTCCAGGGGACTAGCGGGTACTACAATGAGCAGTTCTTC
CASSFQGTSGYYNEQFF
>NA|NA|TRBJ1-5|TRBV30
TGTGCCTGGAGTAGTCCCGGGATTTATAGCAATCAGCCCCAGCATTTT
CAWSSPGIYSNQPQHF
>TRBD1|NA|TRBJ1-2|TRBV3-1/TRBV3-2
TGTGCCAGCAGCCAGCGGGACAGGGAGGGCGGCTACACCTTC
CASSQRDREGGYTF
>TRBD1|NA|TRBJ2-7|TRBV9
TGTGCCAGCAGCGTATGGGACAGTCCCTCGGAGCAGTACTTC
CASSVWDSPSEQYF
>NA|NA|TRBJ1-2|TRBV6-5
TGTGCCAGCAGTTACAGACAGAATAACTATGGCTACACCTTC
CASSYRQNNYGYTF
>TRBD2|NA|TRBJ2-5|TRBV5-1
TGCGCCAGCAGCTCTTATAGCGGGAGCGGCGAGACCCAGTACTTC
CASSSYSGSGETQYF
>NA|few|TRBJ2-1|TRBV4-2
TGTGCCAGCAGCCTTCTAGCGACGAGCTCCTACAATGAGCAGTTCTTC
CASSLLATSSYNEQFF
>TRBD1|NA|TRBJ1-2|TRBV27
TGTGCCAGCAGAAATACCGGGACAGGGGGCGGGGGCTACACCTTC
CASRNTGTGGGGYTF
>NA|NA|TRBJ2-4|TRBV6-1
TGTGCCAGCAGTGAAATTGGGTGGGGGAAGGCCAAAAACATTCAGTACTTC
CASSEIGWGKAKNIQYF
>NA|NA|TRBJ1-1|TRBV30
TGTGCCTGGAGCTCCATGATGAACACTGAAGCTTTCTTT
CAWSSMMNTEAFF
>NA|NA|TRBJ1-6|TRBV4-2
TGTGCCAGCAGCCGCCCCCGGGGAGGGGGGGATTCCTATAATTCACCCCTCCACTTT
CASSRPRGGGDSYNSPLHF
>NA|NA|TRBJ2-5|TRBV5-1
TGCGCCAGCAGCTTGGGCAGTGTAAGTGAGCGAGAGACCCAGTACTTC
CASSLGSVSERETQYF
>NA|NA|TRBJ1-1|TRBV6-1
TGTGCCAGCAGTGAAAGGGGGACCGCCACTGAAGCTTTCTTT
CASSERGTATEAFF
>TRBD2|NA|TRBJ2-3|TRBV19
TGTGCCAGTCAGCCTAGCGGGGGAAATACGCAGTATTTT
CASQPSGGNTQYF
>NA|NA|TRBJ2-2|TRBV9
TGTGCCAGCAGCGTCGGGGGTTGGAACACCGGGGAGCTGTTTTTT
CASSVGGWNTGELFF
>NA|NA|TRBJ2-3|TRBV5-6
TGTGCCAGCAGCCCCCCAGTCGCTGCAGATACGCAGTATTTT
CASSPPVAADTQYF
>TRBD1|NA|TRBJ1-2|TRBV19
TGTGCCAGTAGTATATGGGCCCGGGACAGGGGGTACACCTTC
CASSIWARDRGYTF
>TRBD1|NA|TRBJ1-6|TRBV5-1
TGCGCCAGCAGCTTCCAGGGGGCTAATAATTCACCCCTCCACTTT
CASSFQGANNSPLHF